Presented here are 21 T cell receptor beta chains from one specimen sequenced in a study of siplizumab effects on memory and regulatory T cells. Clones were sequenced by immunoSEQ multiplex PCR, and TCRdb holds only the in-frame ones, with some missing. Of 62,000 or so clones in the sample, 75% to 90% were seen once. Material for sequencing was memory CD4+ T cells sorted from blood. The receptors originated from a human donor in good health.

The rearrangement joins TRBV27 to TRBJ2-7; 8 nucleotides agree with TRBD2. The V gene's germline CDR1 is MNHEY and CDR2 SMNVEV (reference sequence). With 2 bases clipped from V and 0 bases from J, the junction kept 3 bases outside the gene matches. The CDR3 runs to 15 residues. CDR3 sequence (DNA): TGTGCCAGCAGTTTAGTAGCGGGAAGCTCCTACGAGCAGTACTTC. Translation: CASSLVAGSSYEQYF.

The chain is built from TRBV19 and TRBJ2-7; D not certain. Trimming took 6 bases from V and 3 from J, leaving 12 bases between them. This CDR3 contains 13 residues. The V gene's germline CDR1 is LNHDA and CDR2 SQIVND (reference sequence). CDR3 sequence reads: CASSLVASYEQYF. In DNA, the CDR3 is TGTGCCAGTAGCCTTGTGGCGAGCTACGAGCAGTACTTC.

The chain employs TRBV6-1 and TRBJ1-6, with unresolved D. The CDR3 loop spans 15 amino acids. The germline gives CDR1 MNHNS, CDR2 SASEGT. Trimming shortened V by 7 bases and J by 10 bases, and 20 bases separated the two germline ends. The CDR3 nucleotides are TGTGCCAGCAAGGGAGGACTCTCAGACCCCTCACCCCTCCACTTT. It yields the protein CASKGGLSDPSPLHF.

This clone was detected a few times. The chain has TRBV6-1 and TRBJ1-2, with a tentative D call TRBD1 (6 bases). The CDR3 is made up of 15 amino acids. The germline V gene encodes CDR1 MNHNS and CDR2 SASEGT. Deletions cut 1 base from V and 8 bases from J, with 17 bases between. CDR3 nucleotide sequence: TGTGCCAGCAGTGAAGGTGGGACCAAGAGGGGGGGCTACACCTTC. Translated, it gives CASSEGGTKRGGYTF.

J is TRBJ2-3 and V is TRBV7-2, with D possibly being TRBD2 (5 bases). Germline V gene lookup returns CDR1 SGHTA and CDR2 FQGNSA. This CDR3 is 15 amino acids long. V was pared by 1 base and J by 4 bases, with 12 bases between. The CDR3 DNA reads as TGTGCCAGCAGCTTAGTTTACGGGAAGGCAGATACGCAGTATTTT. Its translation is CASSLVYGKADTQYF.

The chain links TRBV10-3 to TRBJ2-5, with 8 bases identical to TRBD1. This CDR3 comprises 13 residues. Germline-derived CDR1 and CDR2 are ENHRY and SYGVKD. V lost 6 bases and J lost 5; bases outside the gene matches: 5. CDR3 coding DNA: TGTGCCATCAGCCTGGGACAGGACGAGACCCAGTACTTC. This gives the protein CAISLGQDETQYF.

The CDR3 DNA is TGTGCCAGCAGCTTGGGACAGTACTATGGCTACACCTTC. This encodes CASSLGQYYGYTF. This chain links TRBV5-4 with TRBJ1-2; the D gene is possibly TRBD1 (5 bases). The CDR3 is made up of 13 amino acids. The V end was cut by 0 bases, the J end by 3 bases, with 6 bases between. Germline V gene lookup returns CDR1 SGHNT and CDR2 YYREEE (reference sequence).

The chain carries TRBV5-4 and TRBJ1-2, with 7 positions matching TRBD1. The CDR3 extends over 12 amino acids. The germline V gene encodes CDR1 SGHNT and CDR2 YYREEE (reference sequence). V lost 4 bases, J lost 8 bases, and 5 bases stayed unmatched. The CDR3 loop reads CASSRTGEGYTF. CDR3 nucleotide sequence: TGTGCCAGCAGCCGGACAGGTGAGGGCTACACCTTC.

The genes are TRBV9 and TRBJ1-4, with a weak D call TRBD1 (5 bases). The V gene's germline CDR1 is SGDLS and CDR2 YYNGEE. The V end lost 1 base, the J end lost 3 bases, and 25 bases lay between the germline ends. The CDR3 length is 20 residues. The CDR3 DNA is TGTGCCAGCAGCGTACCCCCGTTCGAAGGACCTTTGGGGGCTAATGAAAAACTGTTTTTT. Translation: CASSVPPFEGPLGANEKLFF.

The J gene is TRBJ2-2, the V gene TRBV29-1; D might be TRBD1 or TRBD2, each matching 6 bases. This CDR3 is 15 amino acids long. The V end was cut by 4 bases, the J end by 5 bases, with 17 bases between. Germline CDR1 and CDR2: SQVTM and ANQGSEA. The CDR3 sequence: CSVVDREGGTGELFF. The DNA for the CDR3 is TGCAGCGTTGTGGACAGAGAGGGAGGTACCGGGGAGCTGTTTTTT.

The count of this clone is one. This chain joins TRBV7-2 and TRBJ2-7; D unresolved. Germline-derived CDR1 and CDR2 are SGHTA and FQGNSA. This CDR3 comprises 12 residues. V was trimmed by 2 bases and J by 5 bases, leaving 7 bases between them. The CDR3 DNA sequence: TGTGCCAGCAGCTTAAAGAGGCACGAGCAGTACTTC. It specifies CASSLKRHEQYF.

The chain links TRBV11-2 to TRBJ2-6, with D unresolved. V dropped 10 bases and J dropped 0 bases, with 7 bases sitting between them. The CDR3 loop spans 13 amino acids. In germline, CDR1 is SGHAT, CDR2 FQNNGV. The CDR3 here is CATQFSGANVLTF. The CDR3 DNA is TGTGCCACCCAATTCTCTGGGGCCAACGTCCTGACTTTC.

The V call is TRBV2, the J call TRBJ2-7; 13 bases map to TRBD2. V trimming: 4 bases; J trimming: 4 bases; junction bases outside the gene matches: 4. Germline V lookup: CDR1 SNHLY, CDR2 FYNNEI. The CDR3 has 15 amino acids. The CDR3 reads CASSGTSGGFYEQYF. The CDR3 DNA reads TGTGCCAGCAGTGGGACTAGCGGGGGATTTTACGAGCAGTACTTC.

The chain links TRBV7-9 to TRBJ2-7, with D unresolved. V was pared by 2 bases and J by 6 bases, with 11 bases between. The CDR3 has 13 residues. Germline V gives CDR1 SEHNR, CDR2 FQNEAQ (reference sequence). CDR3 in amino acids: CASSLSGSGEQYF. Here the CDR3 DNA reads TGTGCCAGCAGCTTATCTGGGTCGGGCGAGCAGTACTTC.

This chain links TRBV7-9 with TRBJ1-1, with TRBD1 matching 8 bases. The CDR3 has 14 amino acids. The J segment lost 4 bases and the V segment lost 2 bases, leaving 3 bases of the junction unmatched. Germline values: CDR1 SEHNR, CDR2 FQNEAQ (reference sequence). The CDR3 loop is CASSLQGATTEAFF. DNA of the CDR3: TGTGCCAGCAGCTTACAGGGGGCTACCACTGAAGCTTTCTTT.

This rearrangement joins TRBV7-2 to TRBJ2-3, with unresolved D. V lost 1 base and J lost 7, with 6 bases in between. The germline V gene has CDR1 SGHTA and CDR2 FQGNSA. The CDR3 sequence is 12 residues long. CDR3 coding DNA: TGTGCCAGCAGCTTAGGTTGGAATACGCAGTATTTT. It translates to CASSLGWNTQYF.

CDR3 sequence reads: CASRAGKAGELFF. In nucleotides, the CDR3 is TGTGCCAGCAGGGCAGGGAAGGCCGGGGAGCTGTTTTTT. V is TRBV6-5 and J is TRBJ2-2; the D gene is possibly TRBD1 (5 bases). There are 13 residues in the CDR3. Germline V gene data show CDR1 as MNHEY and CDR2 as SVGAGI. The V end lost 6 bases, the J end lost 6 bases, and 11 bases lay between the germline ends.

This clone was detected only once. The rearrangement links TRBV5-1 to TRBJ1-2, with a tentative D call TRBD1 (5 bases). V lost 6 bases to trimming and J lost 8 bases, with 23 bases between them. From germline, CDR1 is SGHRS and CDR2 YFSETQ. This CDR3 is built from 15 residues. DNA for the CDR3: TGCGCCAGCAATCGGGGGAGCCCCGACATCGGCGGCTACACCTTC. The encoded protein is CASNRGSPDIGGYTF. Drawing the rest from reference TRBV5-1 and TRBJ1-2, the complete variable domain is KAGVTQTPRYLIKTRGQQVTLSCSPISGHRSVSWYQQTPGQGLQFLFEYFSETQRNKGNFPGRFSGRQFSNSRSEMNVSTLELGDSALYLCASNRGSPDIGGYTFGSGTRLTVV.

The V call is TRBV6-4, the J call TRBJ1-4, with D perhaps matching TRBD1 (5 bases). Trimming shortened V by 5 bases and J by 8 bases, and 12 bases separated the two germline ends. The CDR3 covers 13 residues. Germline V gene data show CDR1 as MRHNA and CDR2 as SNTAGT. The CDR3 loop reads CASSRERGEKLFF. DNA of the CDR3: TGTGCCAGCAGTCGGGAGAGGGGAGAAAAACTGTTTTTT.

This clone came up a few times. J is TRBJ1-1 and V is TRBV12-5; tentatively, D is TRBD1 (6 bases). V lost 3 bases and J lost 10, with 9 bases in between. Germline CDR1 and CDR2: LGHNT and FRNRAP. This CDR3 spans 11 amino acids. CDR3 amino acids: CASGFGRGAFF. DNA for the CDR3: TGTGCTAGTGGTTTCGGCAGGGGAGCTTTCTTT.

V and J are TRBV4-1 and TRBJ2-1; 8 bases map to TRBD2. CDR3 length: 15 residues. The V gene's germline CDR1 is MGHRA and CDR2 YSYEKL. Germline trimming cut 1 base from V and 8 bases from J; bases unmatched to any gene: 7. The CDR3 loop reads CASSQVAGGEHEQFF. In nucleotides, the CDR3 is TGCGCCAGCAGCCAAGTGGCGGGGGGAGAGCATGAGCAGTTCTTC.